This entry is about one T cell receptor beta chain. Its matching antigen is unknown. The data were obtained in a study of T cells in localized non-small cell lung cancer. General study findings and limits: Uninvolved adjacent lung showed the highest T cell clonality, exceeding tumor. Elevated blood T cell density was associated with longer overall survival. Heterogeneity stays possible, as sequencing covered only one tumor region. A median of around 58 clones ranked among the top 100 in tumor appeared in adjacent lung.

Germline CDR1 reads MNHNY; CDR2 reads SVGAGI (reference sequence). The CDR3 has 12 amino acids. Trimming left V 4 bases short and J 7 bases short, with 11 bases between. Data came from immunoSEQ multiplex PCR; TCRdb stores just in-frame clones and leaves some out. The sample records under 65,000 clones, around four fifths being singletons. The chain has TRBV6-6 and TRBJ2-7; D may be TRBD1 (7 bases). Sequenced here: peripheral blood, sampled before any cancer treatment. This clonotype was obtained from a female donor at least 60 years old with stage II squamous cell lung carcinoma. CDR3 nucleotides: TGTGCCAGCAGTTCCAGGGGGAGGGAGCAGTACTTC. Residues: CASSSRGREQYF.